Each of the 7 T cell receptor beta chains below was sequenced from the same sample in a study of follicular helper T cells after annual influenza vaccination. The table came from immunoSEQ multiplex PCR; TCRdb's copy has only in-frame clones and leaves some out. The sample carries 6,500 or so clones, approximately 91% recorded once. Sample time point: 2015-2016 season, 7 days after influenza vaccination. The material sequenced was CXCR5+ CD38- circulating T follicular helper cells from blood, taken 7 days after influenza vaccination. Subset defined: circulating Tfh, non-naive CD4+CXCR5+PD-1+ (ICOS+CD38+ or ICOS-CD38-). These receptor sequences come from an adult who received the influenza vaccine.

This chain connects TRBV30 to TRBJ1-5, with D unclear. V was cut by 6 bases and J by 0 bases, with 9 bases left in between. CDR3 size: 13 residues. Germline assignment: CDR1 GTSNPN and CDR2 SVGIG (reference sequence). The CDR3: CACATDSNQPQHF. CDR3 DNA sequence: TGTGCCTGTGCGACTGATAGCAATCAGCCCCAGCATTTT.

Written as DNA, the CDR3 is TGTGCCAGCACCTTTTGGGGGGGGGCCCGGGAGACCCAGTACTTC. This gives the protein CASTFWGGARETQYF. This chain connects TRBV7-8 to TRBJ2-5; possibly TRBD2 for D (7 bases). Looked up from germline, CDR1 is SGHVS and CDR2 is FQNEAQ. Trimming shortened V by 7 bases and J by 5 bases, and 20 bases separated the two germline ends. The CDR3 is 15 amino acids.

This chain joins TRBV30 and TRBJ1-1, with D tentatively TRBD1 (6 bases). Germline V lookup: CDR1 GTSNPN, CDR2 SVGIG (reference sequence). This CDR3 is 16 amino acids long. Trimming pared 6 bases from V and 8 bases from J, leaving 28 bases between. In DNA, the CDR3 is TGTGCCTGTCAAGGTGGGGCGACAGGCGGTAGTTCGGAAGCTTTCTTT. This gives the protein CACQGGATGGSSEAFF.

This rearrangement joins TRBV14 to TRBJ2-3; tentative D call: TRBD2 (6 bases). CDR1 is SGHDN and CDR2 is FVKESK in the germline V gene. The germline V and J ends were trimmed by 1 base and 2 bases, with 16 bases remaining between them. The CDR3 spans 17 residues. The CDR3 coding sequence is TGTGCCAGCAGCCAAGTTTCCCGGCGGGGCCTCACAGATACGCAGTATTTT. Its protein product is CASSQVSRRGLTDTQYF.

The CDR3 coding sequence is TGTGCCAGCAAGTTATCAGGGATCGGGGAGCTGTTTTTT. Encoded protein: CASKLSGIGELFF. The V call is TRBV27, the J call TRBJ2-2, with D perhaps matching TRBD1 (5 bases). The CDR3 runs to 13 residues. The V end lost 7 bases, the J end lost 7 bases, and 13 bases lay between the germline ends. Germline CDR1 and CDR2: MNHEY and SMNVEV (reference sequence).

This chain joins TRBV25-1 and TRBJ1-1, with D possibly matching TRBD1 (5 bases). Germline loops: CDR1 MGHDK, CDR2 SYGVNS. Trimming left V 8 bases short and J 1 base short, with 14 bases between. This CDR3 comprises 14 residues. The CDR3 region has the DNA TGTGCCAGCGGAACGATGACAGAGAACACTGAAGCTTTCTTT. This translates into CASGTMTENTEAFF.

The J gene is TRBJ2-7, the V gene TRBV2; D might be TRBD1 (6 bases). This CDR3 region has 14 residues. Trimming removed 6 bases at V and 3 bases at J, with 15 bases between. Germline V gene sequence: CDR1 SNHLY, CDR2 FYNNEI. CDR3 in DNA: TGTGCCAGCAGACGCTCCGGACAGTTCTACGAGCAGTACTTC. Protein: CASRRSGQFYEQYF. Drawing the rest from reference TRBV2 and TRBJ2-7, the complete variable domain is EPEVTQTPSHQVTQMGQEVILRCVPISNHLYFYWYRQILGQKVEFLVSFYNNEISEKSEIFDDQFSVERPDGSNFTLKIRSTKLEDSAMYFCASRRSGQFYEQYFGPGTRLTVT.